The 26 T cell receptor beta chains below all came from one sample that was sequenced in a study of cytomegalovirus exposure and HLA in healthy donors (dated 2017 in TCRdb). Libraries were built with the immunoSEQ multiplex PCR assay. The multiplex PCR relied on a mix of 60 forward primers for TCR Vbeta segments and 13 reverse primers for TCR Jbeta segments. The table was pulled from immuneACCESS by TCRdb, which kept in-frame rearrangements only. Such tables lose some clones; where checked, under half of the loss comes from unresolved V genes, and the rest has no known cause. The sample has roughly 100,000 clones on record, under 65% of them singletons. The ten largest account for approximately 3% of the sample. The material sequenced was PBMCs. These receptors were collected from a man aged 60-69 years in good health and CMV-seronegative.

The chain uses TRBV6-1 and TRBJ1-2, with D possibly being TRBD1 (5 bases). V was pared by 5 bases and J by 7 bases, with 17 bases between. CDR3 length: 14 amino acids. CDR1 and CDR2 (germline): MNHNS, SASEGT. The CDR3 loop is CASSRGGGEVGYTF. The CDR3 DNA reads as TGTGCCAGCAGTCGTGGGGGAGGTGAGGTTGGCTACACCTTC.

In its sample, this clone was seen a few times. V is TRBV5-4 and J is TRBJ1-1, with D possibly being TRBD1 (5 bases). Trimming left V 4 bases short and J 4 bases short, with 14 bases between. CDR1 and CDR2 (germline): SGHNT, YYREEE (reference sequence). The CDR3 length is 14 residues. The CDR3 DNA is TGTGCCAGCAGCCCGGTGTGGGGGGGCACTGAAGCTTTCTTT. Its translation is CASSPVWGGTEAFF.

There are a few counts of this clone. The chain recombines TRBV29-1 with TRBJ2-7; weak D call: TRBD1 (7 bases). CDR3 length equals 13 residues. CDR1 and CDR2 from the germline V gene are SQVTM and ANQGSEA. V was trimmed by 5 bases and J by 1 base, leaving 12 bases between them. Written as DNA, the CDR3 is TGCAGCGTTCGGCAGGGGGGATCCTACGAGCAGTACTTC. Protein: CSVRQGGSYEQYF.

This sequence joins TRBV19 and TRBJ1-5, with a tentative D call TRBD1 (5 bases). This CDR3 has 12 residues. Trimming removed 2 bases at V and 13 bases at J, with 12 bases between. In germline, CDR1 is LNHDA, CDR2 SQIVND (reference sequence). The CDR3 region has the DNA TGTGCCAGTAGTATATCGCGGGACCAGCAGCATTTT. As protein: CASSISRDQQHF.

The chain employs TRBV2 and TRBJ1-5, with D maybe TRBD1 (6 bases). Germline V gives CDR1 SNHLY, CDR2 FYNNEI. The length of the CDR3 is 20 residues. The germline V and J ends were trimmed by 1 base and 0 bases, with 22 bases remaining between them. The CDR3 DNA sequence: TGTGCCAGCAGTGAAGGTTGGGGGAGAACAGGGATCTATAGCAATCAGCCCCAGCATTTT. It specifies CASSEGWGRTGIYSNQPQHF.

This clone was detected once. The rearrangement joins TRBV5-1 to TRBJ2-7, with 9 bases fitting TRBD1. CDR1 and CDR2 (germline): SGHRS, YFSETQ. This CDR3 region has 14 residues. The V gene end was trimmed by 4 bases and the J gene end by 3 bases; junction bases not matched to a gene: 5. DNA for the CDR3: TGCGCCAGCAGCCGGGACAGGGTTATCTACGAGCAGTACTTC. It translates to CASSRDRVIYEQYF.

A few counts support this clone. This sequence joins TRBV6-1 and TRBJ2-7; 9 nucleotides align to TRBD2. This CDR3 is 15 amino acids long. CDR1 and CDR2 from the germline V gene are MNHNS and SASEGT. Germline trimming cut 7 bases from V and 3 bases from J; bases unmatched to any gene: 10. CDR3 nucleotide sequence: TGTGCCAGCACCCCCGGGGCTAGCGGGGACTACGAGCAGTACTTC. This encodes CASTPGASGDYEQYF.

In this sample, this clone turned up a few times. The genes are TRBV12-5 and TRBJ2-5; 8 bases map to TRBD2. The CDR3 contains 15 residues. CDR1 is LGHNT and CDR2 is FRNRAP in the germline V gene. Losses at the gene ends were 6 bases for V and 5 bases for J; bases not matched to a gene: 11. DNA of the CDR3: TGTGCTAGTGGCGAAAGCGGGAGAGTTCGGGAGACCCAGTACTTC. Translating gives CASGESGRVRETQYF.

The chain is built from TRBV10-3 and TRBJ2-7; 9 bases agree with TRBD1. In germline, CDR1 is ENHRY, CDR2 SYGVKD. The length of the CDR3 is 14 residues. V lost 6 bases to trimming and J lost 5 bases; unmatched junction nucleotides: 8. CDR3 loop: CAIRPTGTGNEQYF. In DNA form, the CDR3 reads TGTGCCATCAGGCCTACCGGGACAGGGAACGAGCAGTACTTC.

V is TRBV19 and J is TRBJ2-7, with TRBD1 matching 7 bases. Germline V lookup: CDR1 LNHDA, CDR2 SQIVND (reference sequence). Trimming at V came to 5 bases and at J to 3 bases, leaving 13 bases not matched to a gene. This CDR3 has 16 amino acids. CDR3 in amino acids: CASSGKPGQPIYEQYF. Here the CDR3 DNA reads TGTGCCAGTAGTGGAAAGCCGGGACAGCCAATCTACGAGCAGTACTTC.

J is TRBJ1-1 and V is TRBV5-6; weak D call: TRBD1 (5 bases). Germline V gene lookup returns CDR1 SGHDT and CDR2 YYEEEE. V lost 5 bases and J 2 bases, leaving 19 bases between the germline ends. The CDR3 runs to 16 residues. DNA for the CDR3: TGTGCCAGCAGTTCTTATACGGGACTTACTAACACTGAAGCTTTCTTT. Translating gives CASSSYTGLTNTEAFF.

By share, this clone counts as medium-sized. V and J are TRBV6-1 and TRBJ2-7; weak D call: TRBD2 (7 bases). Germline V gene data show CDR1 as MNHNS and CDR2 as SASEGT. CDR3 size: 16 residues. The V end was cut by 3 bases, the J end by 7 bases, with 22 bases between. The CDR3 DNA sequence: TGTGCCAGCAGTGAGGTCCTCGATGGGGGGGCCAAGGAGCAGTACTTC. The encoded protein is CASSEVLDGGAKEQYF.

This chain uses TRBV5-6 with TRBJ2-1; 9 bases are shared with TRBD2. The J segment lost 10 bases and the V segment lost 2 bases, leaving 13 bases of the junction unmatched. In germline, CDR1 is SGHDT, CDR2 YYEEEE. This CDR3 has 16 residues. CDR3 protein: CASSFRSSGILREQFF. CDR3 bases: TGTGCCAGCAGCTTTAGGTCTAGCGGGATTTTACGGGAGCAGTTCTTC.

This sequence joins TRBV2 and TRBJ2-2; TRBD1 matches 9 bases. V lost 6 bases and J lost 4; bases outside the gene matches: 6. This CDR3 has 15 amino acids. The germline gives CDR1 SNHLY, CDR2 FYNNEI. The chain's CDR3 is CASRMGQGATGELFF. The CDR3 bases are TGTGCCAGCAGGATGGGACAGGGCGCCACCGGGGAGCTGTTTTTT.

The chain joins TRBV19 to TRBJ2-1; D unclear. Germline assignment: CDR1 LNHDA and CDR2 SQIVND (reference sequence). Trimming stripped 0 bases from V and 0 bases from J, with 12 bases between. This CDR3 is built from 17 residues. DNA for the CDR3: TGTGCCAGTAGTATAGATTTACGGAGCAGCTCCTACAATGAGCAGTTCTTC. Protein product: CASSIDLRSSSYNEQFF.

This clone has more than one count but fewer than ten. The J gene is TRBJ2-7, the V gene TRBV10-1; weak D call: TRBD1 (5 bases). V gave up 0 bases and J gave up 9 bases, with 12 bases separating them. This CDR3 is built from 13 residues. Looked up from germline, CDR1 is WNHNN and CDR2 is SYGVQD (reference sequence). CDR3 nucleotide sequence: TGCGCCAGCAGTGAGTCCAGGGCCACAGGGCAGTACTTC. Translation: CASSESRATGQYF.

This sequence joins TRBV7-3 and TRBJ2-2; 13 nucleotides match TRBD2. Germline trimming cut 7 bases from V and 5 bases from J; bases unmatched to any gene: 4. The CDR3 sequence is 15 residues long. Germline loops: CDR1 SGHTA, CDR2 FQGTGA. In DNA, the CDR3 is TGTGCCAGCACTACGGGACTAGCGGGGACCGGGGAGCTGTTTTTT. Protein sequence: CASTTGLAGTGELFF.

The chain employs TRBV21-1 and TRBJ2-1; TRBD2 is taken as the D call from the table, unchecked against the DNA. TRBV21-1 is tagged as a pseudogene. The CDR3 contains 17 residues. In DNA form, the CDR3 reads TGTGCCAGCAGCAAATCAGGGACTAGCGGGAGCCACAATGAGCAGTTCTTC. Translation gives CASSKSGTSGSHNEQFF.

J is TRBJ1-1 and V is TRBV2, with D possibly being TRBD1 (6 bases). V gave up 3 bases and J gave up 4 bases, with 12 bases separating them. The V gene's germline CDR1 is SNHLY and CDR2 FYNNEI. The CDR3 runs 14 residues. CDR3 in DNA: TGTGCCAGCAGTGACGGGGGGCGCCTCACTGAAGCTTTCTTT. Its translation is CASSDGGRLTEAFF.

Only one count was recorded for this clone. This chain uses TRBV5-4 with TRBJ1-6, with 8 bases lining up with TRBD1. With V trimmed by 3 bases and J by 6 bases, 8 bases remained unmatched. CDR3 length: 16 amino acids. Germline CDR1 is SGHNT and CDR2 is YYREEE (reference sequence). Here the CDR3 DNA reads TGTGCCAGCAGCTCACTCTCCGACAGGGGTAATTCACCCCTCCACTTT. Its protein is CASSSLSDRGNSPLHF.

This clone was detected only a few times. The rearrangement joins TRBV28 to TRBJ1-4, with D hard to call. Trimming took 6 bases from V and 8 from J, leaving 7 bases between them. This CDR3 region has 11 residues. The germline V gene has CDR1 MDHEN and CDR2 SYDVKM. CDR3 nucleotide sequence: TGTGCCAGCAGAATACTAGAAAAACTGTTTTTT. It codes for CASRILEKLFF. Using reference TRBV28 and TRBJ1-4 for the parts outside the CDR3, the full variable domain is DVKVTQSSRYLVKRTGEKVFLECVQDMDHENMFWYRQDPGLGLRLIYFSYDVKMKEKGDIPEGYSVSREKKERFSLILESASTNQTSMYLCASRILEKLFFGSGTQLSVL.

The chain is built from TRBV30 and TRBJ2-3; D is ambiguous. Germline CDR1 GTSNPN, CDR2 SVGIG (reference sequence). The CDR3 sequence is 11 residues long. The V and J ends lost 6 bases and 4 bases respectively, with 8 bases between them. The CDR3 loop reads CACARPDTQYF. The CDR3 DNA sequence: TGTGCCTGCGCTAGACCAGATACGCAGTATTTT.

The gene calls are TRBV6-4 and TRBJ2-1, with 11 bases lining up with TRBD1. The germline V gene has CDR1 MRHNA and CDR2 SNTAGT. After removal of 0 bases from V and 9 bases from J, the junction contained 7 bases not matched to a gene. The CDR3 totals 16 residues. This chain's CDR3 is CASSDSRDRGVAEQFF. In DNA, the CDR3 is TGTGCCAGCAGTGACTCGAGGGACAGGGGGGTTGCTGAGCAGTTCTTC.

V and J are TRBV5-1 and TRBJ2-1, with 12 bases fitting TRBD1. The junction had 9 bases not matched to a gene; V was cut back by 3 bases and J by 8 bases. CDR1 SGHRS and CDR2 YFSETQ come from the germline V gene. The CDR3 contains 16 residues. The CDR3 here is CASSSLGQGAGDEQFF. Written as DNA, the CDR3 is TGCGCCAGCAGCTCCCTGGGACAGGGGGCAGGGGATGAGCAGTTCTTC.

This clone was observed once. V and J are TRBV2 and TRBJ2-1, with D tentatively TRBD2 (6 bases). Germline V CDR1 and CDR2: SNHLY, FYNNEI. CDR3 size: 16 residues. V shed 1 base and J shed 2 bases, with 12 bases lying between them. CDR3 sequence (DNA): TGTGCCAGCAGTGAAGTCTTTAGCGGAACCTACAATGAGCAGTTCTTC. This gives the protein CASSEVFSGTYNEQFF.

The rearrangement joins TRBV25-1 to TRBJ2-3; possible D gene TRBD2, 5 bases. This CDR3 region has 15 residues. In germline, CDR1 is MGHDK, CDR2 SYGVNS. Trimming removed 3 bases from V and 0 bases from J, with 10 bases in between. The CDR3 DNA reads TGTGCCAGCAGTGATCCTAGCCGTAGCACAGATACGCAGTATTTT. Its protein is CASSDPSRSTDTQYF. Full variable domain (rest looked up from reference TRBV25-1 and TRBJ2-3): EADIYQTPRYLVIGTGKKITLECSQTMGHDKMYWYQQDPGMELHLIHYSYGVNSTEKGDLSSESTVSRIRTEHFPLTLESARPSHTSQYLCASSDPSRSTDTQYFGPGTRLTVL.